This T cell receptor beta chain was found in a study of T cells in localized non-small cell lung cancer. V was pared by 1 base and J by 7 bases, with 15 bases between. The germline gives CDR1 SGHTS, CDR2 YDEGEE. The CDR3 has 15 amino acids. General observations from the study: The greatest T cell clonality was found in uninvolved adjacent lung (higher than in tumor). For the top 100 tumor clones, a median about 57 also appeared in adjacent lung.

The data were produced by immunoSEQ multiplex PCR, yet TCRdb's version contains in-frame clones alone and is incomplete. The profile covers 35,000 or so clones, with approximately 90% appearing a single time and about 7.2% taken by the ten largest. On this clone itself: Antigen specificity is unknown.

The V call is TRBV5-8, the J call TRBJ2-1; D ambiguous. This receptor was taken from a woman aged 40 to 75 with stage I lung adenocarcinoma. The sequencing used peripheral blood, collected before any cancer treatment. Here the CDR3 reads CASSLTGSFINEQFF. As DNA, the CDR3 is TGTGCCAGCAGCTTGACCGGTAGTTTTATAAATGAGCAGTTCTTC. The whole variable domain, filled in from reference TRBV5-8 and TRBJ2-1, reads EAGVTQSPTHLIKTRGQQATLRCSPISGHTSVYWYQQALGLGLQFLLWYDEGEERNRGNFPPRFSGRQFPNYSSELNVNALELEDSALYLCASSLTGSFINEQFFGPGTRLTVL.